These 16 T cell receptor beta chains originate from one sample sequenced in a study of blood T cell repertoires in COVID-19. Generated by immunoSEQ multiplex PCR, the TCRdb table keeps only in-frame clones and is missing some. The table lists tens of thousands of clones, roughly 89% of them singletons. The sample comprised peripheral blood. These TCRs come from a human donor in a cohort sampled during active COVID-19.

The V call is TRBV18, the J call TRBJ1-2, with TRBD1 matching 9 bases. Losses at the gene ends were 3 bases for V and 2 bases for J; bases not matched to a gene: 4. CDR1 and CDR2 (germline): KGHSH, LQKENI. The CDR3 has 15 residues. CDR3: CASSPRQGGNYGYTF. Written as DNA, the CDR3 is TGTGCCAGCTCACCCCGACAGGGGGGAAACTATGGCTACACCTTC.

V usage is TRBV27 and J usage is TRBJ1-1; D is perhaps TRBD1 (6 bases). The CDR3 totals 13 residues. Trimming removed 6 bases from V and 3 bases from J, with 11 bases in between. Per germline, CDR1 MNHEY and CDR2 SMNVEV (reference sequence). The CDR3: CASSAGGHTEAFF. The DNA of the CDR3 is TGTGCCAGCAGCGCGGGGGGCCACACTGAAGCTTTCTTT.

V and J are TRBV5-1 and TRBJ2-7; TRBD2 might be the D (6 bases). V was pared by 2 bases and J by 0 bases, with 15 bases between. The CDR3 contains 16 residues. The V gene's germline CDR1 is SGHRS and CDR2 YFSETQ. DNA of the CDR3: TGCGCCAGCAGCTTCGCACCGGGAGATCTCTCCTACGAGCAGTACTTC. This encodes CASSFAPGDLSYEQYF.

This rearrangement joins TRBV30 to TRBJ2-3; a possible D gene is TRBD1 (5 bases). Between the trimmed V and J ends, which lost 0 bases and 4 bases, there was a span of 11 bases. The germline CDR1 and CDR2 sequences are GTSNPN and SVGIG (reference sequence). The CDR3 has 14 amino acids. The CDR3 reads CAWSVGVAPDTQYF. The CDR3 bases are TGTGCCTGGAGTGTAGGGGTAGCCCCAGATACGCAGTATTTT.

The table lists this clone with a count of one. The CDR3 spells CASSSHRVDTF. The DNA of the CDR3 is TGTGCCAGCAGTTCGCACAGGGTCGACACCTTC. The V gene is TRBV27, the J gene TRBJ1-2; D possibly corresponds to TRBD1 (6 bases). Trimming stripped 4 bases from V and 12 bases from J, with 12 bases between. Per the germline V gene, CDR1 is MNHEY and CDR2 is SMNVEV (reference sequence). The CDR3 has 11 amino acids.

CDR3 bases: TGCGCCAGCAGCCAAGGACCGCGGGGGGACTATGGCTACACCTTC. Encoded protein: CASSQGPRGDYGYTF. The chain employs TRBV4-1 and TRBJ1-2, with TRBD1 as a possible D gene (5 bases). Germline V gives CDR1 MGHRA, CDR2 YSYEKL. The CDR3 loop spans 15 amino acids. The V and J ends lost 1 base and 3 bases respectively, with 12 bases between them.

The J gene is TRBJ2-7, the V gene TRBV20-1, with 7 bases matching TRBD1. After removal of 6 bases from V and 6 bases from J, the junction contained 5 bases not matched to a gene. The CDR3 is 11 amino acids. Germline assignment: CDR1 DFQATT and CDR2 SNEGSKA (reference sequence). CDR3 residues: CSAKGAGEQYF. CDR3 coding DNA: TGCAGTGCAAAGGGGGCCGGCGAGCAGTACTTC.

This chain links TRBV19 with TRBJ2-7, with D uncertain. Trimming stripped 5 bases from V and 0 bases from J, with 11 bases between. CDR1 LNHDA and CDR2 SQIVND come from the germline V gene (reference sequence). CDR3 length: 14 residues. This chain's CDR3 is CASSPSLNSYEQYF. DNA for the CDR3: TGTGCCAGTAGTCCCTCCCTTAACTCCTACGAGCAGTACTTC.

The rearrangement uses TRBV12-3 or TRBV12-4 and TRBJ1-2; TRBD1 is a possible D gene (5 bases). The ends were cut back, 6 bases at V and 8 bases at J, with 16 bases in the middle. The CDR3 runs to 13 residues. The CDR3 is CASSPPRVGGYTF. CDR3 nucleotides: TGTGCCAGCAGCCCACCCAGGGTTGGAGGCTACACCTTC.

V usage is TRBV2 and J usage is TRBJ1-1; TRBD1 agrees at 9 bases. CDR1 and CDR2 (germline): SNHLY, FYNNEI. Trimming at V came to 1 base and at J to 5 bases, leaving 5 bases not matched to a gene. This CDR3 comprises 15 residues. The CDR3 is CASSEGTGVGTEAFF. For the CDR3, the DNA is TGTGCCAGCAGTGAAGGGACAGGGGTAGGAACTGAAGCTTTCTTT.

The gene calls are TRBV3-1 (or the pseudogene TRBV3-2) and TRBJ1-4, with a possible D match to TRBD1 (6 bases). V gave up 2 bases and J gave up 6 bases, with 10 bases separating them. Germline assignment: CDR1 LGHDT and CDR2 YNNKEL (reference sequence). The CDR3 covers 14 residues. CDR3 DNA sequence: TGTGCCAGCAGCCAAAAAGGGGGGGATGAAAAACTGTTTTTT. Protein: CASSQKGGDEKLFF.

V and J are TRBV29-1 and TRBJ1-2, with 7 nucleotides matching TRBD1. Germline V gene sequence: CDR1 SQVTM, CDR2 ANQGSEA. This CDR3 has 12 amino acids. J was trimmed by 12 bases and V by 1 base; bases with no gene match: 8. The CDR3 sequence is CSVEVKDRRDTF. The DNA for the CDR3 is TGCAGCGTTGAAGTAAAGGACAGGAGGGACACCTTC.

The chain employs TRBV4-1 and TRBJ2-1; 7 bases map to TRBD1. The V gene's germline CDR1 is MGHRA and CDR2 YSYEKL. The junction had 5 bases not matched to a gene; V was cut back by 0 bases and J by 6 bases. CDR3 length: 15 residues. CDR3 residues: CASSQDGQGVNEQFF. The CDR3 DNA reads TGCGCCAGCAGCCAAGATGGCCAGGGGGTCAATGAGCAGTTCTTC.

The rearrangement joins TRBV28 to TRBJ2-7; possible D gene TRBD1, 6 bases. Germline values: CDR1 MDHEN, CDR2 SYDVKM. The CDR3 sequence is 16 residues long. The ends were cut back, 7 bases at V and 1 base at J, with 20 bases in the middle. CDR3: CASNPLRDTLSYEQYF. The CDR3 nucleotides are TGTGCCAGCAACCCCCTCCGGGACACTCTGTCCTACGAGCAGTACTTC.

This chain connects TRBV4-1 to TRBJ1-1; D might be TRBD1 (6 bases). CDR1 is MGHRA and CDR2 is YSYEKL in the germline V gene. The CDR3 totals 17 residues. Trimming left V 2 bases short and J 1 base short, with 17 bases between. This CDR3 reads CASSQKRGGRGNTEAFF. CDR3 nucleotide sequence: TGCGCCAGCAGCCAAAAAAGGGGGGGGCGAGGGAACACTGAAGCTTTCTTT.

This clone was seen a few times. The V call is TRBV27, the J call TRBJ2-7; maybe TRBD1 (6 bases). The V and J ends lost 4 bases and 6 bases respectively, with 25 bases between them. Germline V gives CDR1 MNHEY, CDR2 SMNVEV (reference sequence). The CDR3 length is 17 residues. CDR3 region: CASSSTSPGHAPSEQYF. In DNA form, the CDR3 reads TGTGCCAGCAGTTCCACCTCTCCGGGACACGCTCCCAGCGAGCAGTACTTC.